In this sample, the clone carrying this T cell receptor beta chain turned up a few times. This specimen comes from a study of early T cells in non-severe SARS-CoV-2 infection. The germline V gene has CDR1 SQVTM and CDR2 ANQGSEA. Trimming cost V 6 bases and J 7 bases; bases outside gene matches: 7. This CDR3 has 15 amino acids. TCRdb re-called the 5' RACE reads with MiXCR, one entry per CDR3 protein. The sample records 30,000 to 40,000 distinct CDR3 sequences, around 7% being singletons. The V call is TRBV29-1, the J call TRBJ2-2; 14 bases match TRBD2. The sample in question was whole blood, obtained at baseline. The sequence was obtained from an adult who was a healthcare worker with PCR-confirmed SARS-CoV-2 infection or an uninfected control (not recorded which). Here the CDR3 DNA reads TGCAGCGTAAGGGGACTAGCGGGAGCCGGCGGGGAGCTGTTTTTT. This gives the protein CSVRGLAGAGGELFF.